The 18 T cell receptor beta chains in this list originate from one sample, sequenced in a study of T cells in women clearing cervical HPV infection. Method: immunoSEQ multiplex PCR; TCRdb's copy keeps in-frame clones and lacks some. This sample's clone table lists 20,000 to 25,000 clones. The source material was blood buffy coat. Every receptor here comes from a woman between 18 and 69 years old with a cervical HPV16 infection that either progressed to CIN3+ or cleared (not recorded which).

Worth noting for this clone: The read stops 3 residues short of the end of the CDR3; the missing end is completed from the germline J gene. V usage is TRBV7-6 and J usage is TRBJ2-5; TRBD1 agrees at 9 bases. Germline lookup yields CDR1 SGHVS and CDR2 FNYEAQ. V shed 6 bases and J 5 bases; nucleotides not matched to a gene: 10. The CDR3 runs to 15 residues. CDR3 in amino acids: CASRVRQGGYETQYF. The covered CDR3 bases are TGTGCCAGCAGAGTTAGACAGGGGGGGTACGAGACC. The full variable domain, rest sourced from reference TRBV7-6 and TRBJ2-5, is GAGVSQSPRYKVTKRGQDVALRCDPISGHVSLYWYRQALGQGPEFLTYFNYEAQQDKSGLPNDRFSAERPEGSISTLTIQRTEQRDSAMYRCASRVRQGGYETQYFGPGTRLLVL.

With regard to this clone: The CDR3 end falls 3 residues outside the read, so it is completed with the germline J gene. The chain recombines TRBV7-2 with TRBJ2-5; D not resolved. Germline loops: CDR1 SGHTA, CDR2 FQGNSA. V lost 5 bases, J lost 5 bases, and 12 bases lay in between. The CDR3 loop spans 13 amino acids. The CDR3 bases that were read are TGTGCCAGCAGCCAGAGGTTCGGGGAGACC. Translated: CASSQRFGET. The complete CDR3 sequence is CASSQRFGETQYF.

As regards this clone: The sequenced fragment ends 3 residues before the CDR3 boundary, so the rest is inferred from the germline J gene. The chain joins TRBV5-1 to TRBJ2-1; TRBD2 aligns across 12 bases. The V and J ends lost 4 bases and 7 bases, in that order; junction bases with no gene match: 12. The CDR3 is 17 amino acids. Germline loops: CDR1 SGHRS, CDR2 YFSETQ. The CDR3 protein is CASSPSSGRAEVNEQFF. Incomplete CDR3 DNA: TGCGCCAGCAGCCCTTCTAGCGGGAGGGCCGAGGTGAATGAG.

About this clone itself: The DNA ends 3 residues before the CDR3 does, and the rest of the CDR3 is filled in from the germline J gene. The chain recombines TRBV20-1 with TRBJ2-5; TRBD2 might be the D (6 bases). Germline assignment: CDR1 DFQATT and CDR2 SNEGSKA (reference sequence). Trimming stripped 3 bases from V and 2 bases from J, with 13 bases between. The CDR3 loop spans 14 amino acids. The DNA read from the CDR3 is TGCAGTGCTAGGGGGGGTCGGGGACAAGAGACC. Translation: CSARGGRGQET. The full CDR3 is CSARGGRGQETQYF.

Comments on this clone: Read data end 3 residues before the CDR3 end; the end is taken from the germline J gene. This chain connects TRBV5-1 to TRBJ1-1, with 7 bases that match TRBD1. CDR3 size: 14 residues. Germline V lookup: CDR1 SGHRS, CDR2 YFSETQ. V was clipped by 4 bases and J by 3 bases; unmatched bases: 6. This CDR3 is CASSETGVYTEAFF. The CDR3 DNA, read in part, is TGCGCCAGCAGCGAAACAGGGGTCTACACTGAA.

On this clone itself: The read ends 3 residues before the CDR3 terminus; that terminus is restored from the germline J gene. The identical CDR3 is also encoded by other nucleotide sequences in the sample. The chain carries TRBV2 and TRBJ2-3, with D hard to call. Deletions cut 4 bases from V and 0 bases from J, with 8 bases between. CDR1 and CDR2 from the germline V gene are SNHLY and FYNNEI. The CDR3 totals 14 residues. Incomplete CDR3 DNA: TGTGCCAGCAGTGGGGCCACTAGCACAGATACG. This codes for CASSGATSTDT. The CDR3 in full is CASSGATSTDTQYF.

CDR3 region: CASSVGTSGNQPQHF. The covered CDR3 bases are TGCGCCAGCAGCGTCGGGACAAGTGGCAATCAGCCC. The chain employs TRBV5-1 and TRBJ1-5; D might be TRBD1 (6 bases). The read halts 3 residues ahead of the CDR3 end, with the missing end drawn from the germline J gene. The V end lost 4 bases, the J end lost 2 bases, and 13 bases lay between the germline ends. Per germline, CDR1 SGHRS and CDR2 YFSETQ. This CDR3 region has 15 residues.

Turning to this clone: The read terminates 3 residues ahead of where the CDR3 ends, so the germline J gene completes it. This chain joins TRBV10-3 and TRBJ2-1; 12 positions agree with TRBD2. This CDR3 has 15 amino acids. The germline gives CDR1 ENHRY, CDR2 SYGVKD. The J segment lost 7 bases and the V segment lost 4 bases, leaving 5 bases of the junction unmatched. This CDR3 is CAISGRLAGENEQFF. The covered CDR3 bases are TGTGCCATCAGTGGGCGACTAGCGGGAGAGAATGAG.

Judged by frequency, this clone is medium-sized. This CDR3 is CASSPAAANIFYEQYF. Partial CDR3 DNA: TGTGCCAGCTCACCAGCGGCGGCCAATATTTTCTACGAG. The chain links TRBV18 to TRBJ2-7; D is unclear. The sequence runs out 3 residues before the end of the CDR3; the remainder is reconstructed from the germline J gene. The V end lost 2 bases, the J end lost 3 bases, and 17 bases lay between the germline ends. Germline-derived CDR1 and CDR2 are KGHSH and LQKENI. This CDR3 has 16 amino acids.

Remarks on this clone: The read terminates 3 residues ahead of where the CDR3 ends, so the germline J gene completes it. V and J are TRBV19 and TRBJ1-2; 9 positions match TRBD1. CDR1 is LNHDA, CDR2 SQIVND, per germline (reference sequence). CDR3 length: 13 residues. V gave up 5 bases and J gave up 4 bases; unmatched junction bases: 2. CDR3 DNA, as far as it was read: TGTGCCAGTAGTCAGGACAGGGGCTATGGC. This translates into CASSQDRGYG. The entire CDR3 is CASSQDRGYGYTF. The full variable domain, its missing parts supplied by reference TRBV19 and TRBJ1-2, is DGGITQSPKYLFRKEGQNVTLSCEQNLNHDAMYWYRQDPGQGLRLIYYSQIVNDFQKGDIAEGYSVSREKKESFPLTVTSAQKNPTAFYLCASSQDRGYGYTFGSGTRLTVV.

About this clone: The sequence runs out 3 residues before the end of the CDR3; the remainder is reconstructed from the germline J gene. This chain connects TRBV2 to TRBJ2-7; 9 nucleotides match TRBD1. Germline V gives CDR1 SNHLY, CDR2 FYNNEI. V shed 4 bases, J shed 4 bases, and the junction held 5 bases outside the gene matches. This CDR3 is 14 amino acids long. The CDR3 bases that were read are TGTGCCAGCAGTGGACGGGACAGGGCTTACGAG. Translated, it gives CASSGRDRAYE. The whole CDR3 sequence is CASSGRDRAYEQYF.

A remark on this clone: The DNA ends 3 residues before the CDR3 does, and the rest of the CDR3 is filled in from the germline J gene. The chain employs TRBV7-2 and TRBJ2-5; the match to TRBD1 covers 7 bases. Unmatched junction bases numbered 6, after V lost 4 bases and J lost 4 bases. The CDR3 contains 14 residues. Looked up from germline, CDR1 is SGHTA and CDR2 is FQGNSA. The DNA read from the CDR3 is TGTGCCAGCAGCTCCGGGACAGTCAGAGAGACC. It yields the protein CASSSGTVRET. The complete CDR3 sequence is CASSSGTVRETQYF.

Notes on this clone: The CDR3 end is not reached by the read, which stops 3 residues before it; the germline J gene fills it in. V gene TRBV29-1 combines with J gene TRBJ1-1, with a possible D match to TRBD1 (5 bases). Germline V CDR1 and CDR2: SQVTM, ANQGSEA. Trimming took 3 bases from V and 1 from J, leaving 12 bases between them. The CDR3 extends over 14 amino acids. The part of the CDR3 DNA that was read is TGCAGCGTTGATTTGGGGGGAGCGAACACTGAA. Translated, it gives CSVDLGGANTE. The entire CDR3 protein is CSVDLGGANTEAFF.

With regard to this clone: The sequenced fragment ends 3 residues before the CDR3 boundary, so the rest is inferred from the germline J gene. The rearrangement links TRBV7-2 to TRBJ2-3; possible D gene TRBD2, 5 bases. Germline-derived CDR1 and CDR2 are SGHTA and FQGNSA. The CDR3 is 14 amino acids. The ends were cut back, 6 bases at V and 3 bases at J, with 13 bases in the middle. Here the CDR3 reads CASSYSSGTDTQYF. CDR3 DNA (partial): TGTGCCAGCAGTTACTCCTCGGGGACAGATACG. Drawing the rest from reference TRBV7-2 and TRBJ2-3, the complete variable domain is GAGVSQSPSNKVTEKGKDVELRCDPISGHTALYWYRQSLGQGLEFLIYFQGNSAPDKSGLPSDRFSAERTGGSVSTLTIQRTQQEDSAVYLCASSYSSGTDTQYFGPGTRLTVL.

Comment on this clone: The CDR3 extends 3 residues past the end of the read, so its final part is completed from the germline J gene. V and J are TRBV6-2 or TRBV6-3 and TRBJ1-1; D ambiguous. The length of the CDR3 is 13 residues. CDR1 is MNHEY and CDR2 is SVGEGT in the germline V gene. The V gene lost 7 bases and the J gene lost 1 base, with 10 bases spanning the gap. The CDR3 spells CASIRNPNTEAFF. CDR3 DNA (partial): TGTGCCAGCATCAGAAACCCGAACACTGAA.

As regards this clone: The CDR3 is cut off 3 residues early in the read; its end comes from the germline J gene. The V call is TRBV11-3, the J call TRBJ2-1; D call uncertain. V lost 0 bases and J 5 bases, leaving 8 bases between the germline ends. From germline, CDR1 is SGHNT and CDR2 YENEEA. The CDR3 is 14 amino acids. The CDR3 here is CASSLEGYNNEQFF. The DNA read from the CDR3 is TGTGCCAGCAGCTTAGAGGGCTACAACAATGAG. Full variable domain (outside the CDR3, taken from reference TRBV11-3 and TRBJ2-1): EAGVVQSPRYKIIEKKQPVAFWCNPISGHNTLYWYLQNLGQGPELLIRYENEEAVDDSQLPKDRFSAERLKGVDSTLKIQPAELGDSAVYLCASSLEGYNNEQFFGPGTRLTVL.

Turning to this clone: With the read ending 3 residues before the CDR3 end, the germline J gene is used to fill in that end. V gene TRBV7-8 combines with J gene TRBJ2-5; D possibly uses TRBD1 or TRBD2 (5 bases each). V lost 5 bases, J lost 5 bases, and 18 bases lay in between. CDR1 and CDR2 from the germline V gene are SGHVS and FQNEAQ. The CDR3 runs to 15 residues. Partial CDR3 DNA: TGTGCCAGCAGCCCCCCACGTAGAGGGGATGAGACC. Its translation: CASSPPRRGDET. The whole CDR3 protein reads CASSPPRRGDETQYF.

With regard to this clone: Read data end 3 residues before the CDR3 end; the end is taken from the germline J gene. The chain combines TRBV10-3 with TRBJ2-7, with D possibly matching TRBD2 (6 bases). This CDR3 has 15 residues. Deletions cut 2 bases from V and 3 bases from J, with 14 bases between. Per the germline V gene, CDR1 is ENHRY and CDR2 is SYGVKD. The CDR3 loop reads CAISEGPREDYEQYF. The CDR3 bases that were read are TGTGCCATCAGTGAGGGTCCCAGGGAGGACTACGAG.